This T cell receptor (beta chain) appears in the sequencing data of a study of blood T cells in healthy people across ages. Study-level information: Template switching picked up about one barcoded beta molecule for each two T cells. Study-level results: Leaving the PBMCs unsorted stopped any conclusive comparison of naive versus antigen-experienced cells.

A sample-barcoded 5' primer and a J-beta primer mix were used in a second PCR of about 6 to 11 cycles. The yield of each sample was at least 2.5 million CDR3-containing paired-end reads. Via MiXCR, TCRdb re-called the 5' RACE reads, giving one row per CDR3 protein. The sample has approximately 1.5 million distinct CDR3 sequences; 34% are singletons. Extractions gave at least 5 micrograms of total RNA per sample. As for this clonotype: The antigen remains unidentified.

What was sequenced was blood. The sequence derives from a woman under 40 in good health.

CDR3 region: CSATRGANTEAFF. Written as DNA, the CDR3 is TGCAGTGCTACCAGGGGGGCGAACACTGAAGCTTTCTTT. The rearrangement links TRBV20-1 to TRBJ1-1; 7 bases agree with TRBD1. Trimming took 4 bases from V and 1 from J; bases not matched to a gene: 3. The CDR3 sequence is 13 residues long. Germline CDR1 reads DFQATT; CDR2 reads SNEGSKA (reference sequence).